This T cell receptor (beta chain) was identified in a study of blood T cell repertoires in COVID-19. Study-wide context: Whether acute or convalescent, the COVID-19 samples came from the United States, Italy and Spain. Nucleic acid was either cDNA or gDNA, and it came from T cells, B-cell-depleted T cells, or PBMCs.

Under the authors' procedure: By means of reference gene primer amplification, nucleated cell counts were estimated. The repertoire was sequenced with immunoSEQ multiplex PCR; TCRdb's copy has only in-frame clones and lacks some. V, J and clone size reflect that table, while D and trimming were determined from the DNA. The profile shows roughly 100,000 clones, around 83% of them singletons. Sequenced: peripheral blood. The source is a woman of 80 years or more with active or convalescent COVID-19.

CDR3 residues: CASSPSASLIYNEQFF. In DNA form, the CDR3 reads TGTGCCAGCAGCCCCTCTGCCAGTTTGATCTACAATGAGCAGTTCTTC. The chain couples TRBV11-3 to TRBJ2-1; no reliable D call. CDR3 size: 16 residues. CDR1 and CDR2 from the germline V gene are SGHNT and YENEEA. The germline V and J ends were trimmed by 5 bases and 3 bases, with 17 bases remaining between them.